This is a list of T cell receptor beta chains from one sample in a study of blood T cells in healthy people across ages. TCRdb reprocessed the 5' RACE reads via MiXCR and lists one record per CDR3 protein. The sample consists of 1.5 million to 2 million distinct CDR3 sequences, 28% of them appearing once. Sequencing used blood. The receptor set was obtained from a woman in her 30s in good health. The CDR3 runs from the conserved cysteine through the conserved F or W. The D gene is left open where the match is weak. Size values are once, few and many counts, or a class for expanded clones, and some rows have none.

len,d_gene,abundance,j_gene,v_gene,CDR3aa,CDR3nt
17,NA,NA,TRBJ1-5,TRBV28,CASSSLPGLSSNQPQHF,TGTGCCAGCAGTTCTCTACCGGGTCTCAGTAGCAATCAGCCCCAGCATTTT
11,NA,many,TRBJ1-2,TRBV29-1,CSVHSGSGYTF,TGCAGCGTCCACTCGGGGTCGGGCTACACCTTC
18,NA,few,TRBJ2-7,TRBV27,CAGSLTLGFAGLSNEQYF,TGTGCCGGCAGTCTGACCTTGGGTTTTGCGGGTCTATCGAACGAGCAGTACTTC
15,NA,NA,TRBJ1-1,TRBV9,CASSGLQDPGTEVFF,TGTGCCAGCAGCGGATTACAGGACCCCGGCACTGAAGTTTTCTTT
14,NA,few,TRBJ2-1,TRBV20-1,CSAPFQSSYNEQFF,TGCAGTGCCCCCTTTCAAAGCTCCTACAATGAGCAGTTCTTC
15,TRBD1,many,TRBJ2-7,TRBV2,CASSADRGYSYEQYF,TGTGCCAGCAGTGCCGACAGGGGGTACTCCTACGAGCAGTACTTC
14,NA,NA,TRBJ1-1,TRBV7-2,CASRIRGENAEAFF,TGTGCCAGCAGAATCCGAGGGGAGAACGCTGAAGCTTTCTTT
14,NA,once,TRBJ2-3,TRBV12-3/TRBV12-4,CASRGTRGTDTQDF,TGTGCCAGCAGAGGAACGAGGGGAACAGATACGCAGGATTTT
15,TRBD1,NA,TRBJ2-3,TRBV28,CASSFDRGTTDTQYF,TGTGCCAGCAGTTTTGACAGGGGGACAACAGATACGCAGTATTTT
12,NA,NA,TRBJ2-5,TRBV2,CASSEANVGQYF,TGTGCCAGCAGTGAAGCTAATGTTGGCCAGTACTTC
13,TRBD1,many,TRBJ2-5,TRBV29-1,CSARGGVIETQYF,TGCAGCGCCCGAGGGGGCGTTATAGAGACCCAGTACTTC
13,NA,NA,TRBJ2-7,TRBV9,CASSQGGISEQYF,TGTGCCAGCAGCCAGGGGGGAATCAGCGAGCAGTACTTC
13,NA,NA,TRBJ1-2,TRBV28,CASSLIIYYGYTF,TGTGCCAGCAGTTTAATTATCTACTATGGCTACACCTTC
14,NA,NA,TRBJ2-7,TRBV14,CASSQRGRSCEQYF,TGTGCCAGCAGCCAACGGGGGAGGTCCTGCGAGCAGTACTTC
16,NA,NA,TRBJ2-5,TRBV12-3/TRBV12-4,CASSPPPFGEQETQYF,TGTGCCAGCAGTCCTCCCCCTTTCGGAGAGCAAGAGACCCAGTACTTC
13,NA,many,TRBJ2-7,TRBV20-1,CSATEDVSYEQYF,TGCAGTGCTACCGAGGACGTTTCTTACGAGCAGTACTTC
15,NA,NA,TRBJ2-1,TRBV6-6,CASSWMTTGGHEQFF,TGTGCCAGCAGTTGGATGACGACAGGCGGCCATGAGCAGTTCTTC
17,TRBD2,few,TRBJ2-2,TRBV24-1,CATSEHGLAGDTGELFF,TGTGCCACCAGTGAGCATGGACTAGCGGGAGATACCGGGGAGCTGTTTTTT
14,TRBD2,many,TRBJ2-7,TRBV10-3,CAISDLAAQYEQYF,TGTGCCATCAGTGATCTAGCGGCCCAATACGAGCAGTACTTC
16,TRBD2,few,TRBJ2-3,TRBV7-2,CASSLGASGNADTQYF,TGTGCCAGCAGCTTAGGGGCTAGCGGGAATGCAGATACGCAGTATTTT
14,NA,NA,TRBJ1-1,TRBV2,CASSSQPKNTEAFF,TGTGCCAGCAGCTCACAGCCCAAGAACACTGAAGCTTTCTTT
15,TRBD2,many,TRBJ2-1,TRBV2,CASSGGSGGLNEQFF,TGTGCCAGCAGTGGGGGTAGCGGGGGCCTAAATGAGCAGTTCTTC
12,TRBD1,NA,TRBJ2-7,TRBV20-1,CSATTGGVEQYF,TGCAGTGCTACAACAGGGGGAGTCGAGCAGTACTTC
13,NA,NA,TRBJ1-3,TRBV20-1,CSALGLRLNTIYF,TGCAGTGCCCTAGGCCTGCGGTTAAACACCATATATTTT
15,TRBD2,few,TRBJ2-7,TRBV6-2/TRBV6-3,CASTYGLAESYEQYF,TGTGCCAGCACTTATGGACTAGCGGAGTCCTACGAGCAGTACTTC
14,TRBD1,many,TRBJ1-6,TRBV4-3,CASSQIPQGAPLHF,TGCGCCAGCAGCCAAATACCCCAGGGGGCACCCCTCCACTTT
17,TRBD1,NA,TRBJ1-1,TRBV5-6,CASSFGTASSMNTEAFF,TGTGCCAGCAGCTTTGGGACAGCCAGCTCAATGAACACTGAAGCTTTCTTT
12,NA,few,TRBJ2-7,TRBV20-1,CGARSLVHEQYF,TGCGGTGCTAGGTCGCTAGTTCACGAGCAGTACTTC
16,NA,many,TRBJ2-5,TRBV15,CATSARETILGETQYF,TGTGCCACCTCGGCTAGGGAGACCATCCTCGGGGAGACCCAGTACTTC